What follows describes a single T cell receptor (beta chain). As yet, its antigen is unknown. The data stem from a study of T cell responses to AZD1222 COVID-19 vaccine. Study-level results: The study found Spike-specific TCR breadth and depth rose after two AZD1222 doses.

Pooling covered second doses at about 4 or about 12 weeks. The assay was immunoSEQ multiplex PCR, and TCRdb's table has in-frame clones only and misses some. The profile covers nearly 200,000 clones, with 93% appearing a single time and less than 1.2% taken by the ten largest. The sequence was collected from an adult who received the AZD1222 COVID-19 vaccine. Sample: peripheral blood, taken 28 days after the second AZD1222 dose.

CDR3 DNA: TGTGCCAGCAGTGAAGCCCAGGGGACTGGAAACACCATATATTTT. Translated, it gives CASSEAQGTGNTIYF. The chain recombines TRBV6-1 with TRBJ1-3; D is possibly TRBD1 (6 bases). The CDR3 consists of 15 residues. Germline V gene lookup returns CDR1 MNHNS and CDR2 SASEGT. The V end lost 0 bases, the J end lost 2 bases, and 8 bases lay between the germline ends.